This TCR beta chain was recorded in a study of regulatory T cells in long-lasting Graves disease. This CDR3 has 13 residues. V lost 8 bases to trimming and J lost 8 bases, with 16 bases between them. Germline V gene data show CDR1 as SGHAT and CDR2 as FQNNGV. This clonotype was observed many times. Its specificity is unknown. Whole-study findings and limits: Lower TCR diversity characterized persistent Graves' patients relative to newly diagnosed patients.

As for time point: newly diagnosed GD, antithyroid drugs for less than 3 months. After RNA was extracted from PBMCs, the TCR library was made from it. With iRepertoire HTBI primers and Arm-PCR of CDR3 regions, TCR beta libraries were built. TCRdb recomputed calls from the multiplex PCR reads with MiXCR, one row per CDR3 protein. Here the sample spans under 450,000 distinct CDR3 sequences, 10% to 15% being singletons. These same data were also listed under a study on T cells in Graves' hyperthyroidism and ophthalmopathy.

The sequencing here drew on peripheral blood mononuclear cells (PBMCs), taken at new diagnosis, from a patient treated with antithyroid drugs. The TCR originated in a woman aged 18-29 years with Graves disease. The chain links TRBV11-2 to TRBJ2-1; perhaps TRBD1 as D (7 bases). The CDR3, as DNA: TGTGCCAGCCGATACACCAGGGGGGATGAGCAGTTCTTC. It is translated as CASRYTRGDEQFF.